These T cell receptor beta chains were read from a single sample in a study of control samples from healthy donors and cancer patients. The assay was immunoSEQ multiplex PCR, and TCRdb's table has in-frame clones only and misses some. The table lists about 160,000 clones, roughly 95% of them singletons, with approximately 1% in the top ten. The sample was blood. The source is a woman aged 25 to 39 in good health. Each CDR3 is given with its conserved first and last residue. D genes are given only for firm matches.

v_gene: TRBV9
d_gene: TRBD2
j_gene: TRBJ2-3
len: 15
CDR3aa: CASSGLAGRLDTQYF
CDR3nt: TGTGCCAGCAGCGGACTAGCGGGGCGGTTAGATACGCAGTATTTT

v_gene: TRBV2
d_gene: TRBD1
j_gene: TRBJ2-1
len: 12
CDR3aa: CASQGQGREQFF
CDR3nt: TGTGCCAGCCAAGGACAGGGTCGGGAGCAGTTCTTC

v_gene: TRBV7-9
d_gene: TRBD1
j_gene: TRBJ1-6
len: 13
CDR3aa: CASRPDRASPLHF
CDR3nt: TGTGCCAGCAGACCTGACAGGGCTTCACCCCTCCACTTT

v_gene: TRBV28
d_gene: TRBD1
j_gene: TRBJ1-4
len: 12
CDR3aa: CASDSGQEKLFF
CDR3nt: TGTGCCAGCGATTCCGGACAGGAAAAGCTGTTTTTT

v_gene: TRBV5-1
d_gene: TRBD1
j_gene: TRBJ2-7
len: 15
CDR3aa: CASSPWDRISYEQYF
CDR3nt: TGCGCCAGCAGCCCCTGGGACAGGATCTCCTACGAGCAGTACTTC

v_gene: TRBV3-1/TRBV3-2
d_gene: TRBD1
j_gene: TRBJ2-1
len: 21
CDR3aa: CASSQDFGTGGHEGDYNEQFF
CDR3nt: TGTGCCAGCAGCCAAGATTTCGGGACAGGGGGACACGAGGGGGACTACAATGAGCAGTTCTTC

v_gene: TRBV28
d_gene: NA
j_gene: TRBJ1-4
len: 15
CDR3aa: CASSISRQGPEKLFF
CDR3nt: TGTGCCAGCAGTATTTCTAGGCAGGGGCCTGAAAAACTGTTTTTT

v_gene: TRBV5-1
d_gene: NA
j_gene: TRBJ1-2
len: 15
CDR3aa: CASRPLLTEGWGYTF
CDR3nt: TGCGCCAGCAGACCTCTTCTGACCGAGGGCTGGGGCTACACCTTC

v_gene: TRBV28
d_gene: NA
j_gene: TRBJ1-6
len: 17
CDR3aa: CASSLLSGNSYNSPLHF
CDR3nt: TGTGCCAGCAGTTTACTCTCGGGGAACTCCTATAATTCACCCCTCCACTTT

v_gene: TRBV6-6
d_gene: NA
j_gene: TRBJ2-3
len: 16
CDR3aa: CASRRPQGFGTDTQYF
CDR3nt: TGTGCCAGCAGACGCCCTCAAGGCTTTGGCACAGATACGCAGTATTTT

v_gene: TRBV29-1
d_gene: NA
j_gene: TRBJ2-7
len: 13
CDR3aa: CSVDTGESYEQYF
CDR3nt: TGCAGCGTCGACACGGGGGAGAGTTACGAGCAGTACTTC

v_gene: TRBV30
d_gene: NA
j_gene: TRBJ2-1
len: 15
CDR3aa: CAWSPGVGLDPEQFF
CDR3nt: TGTGCCTGGAGTCCTGGGGTAGGTTTGGATCCGGAGCAGTTCTTC

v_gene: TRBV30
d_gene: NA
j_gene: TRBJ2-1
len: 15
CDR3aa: CAWSDKMTKAGEQFF
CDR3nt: TGTGCCTGGAGCGATAAGATGACGAAAGCGGGTGAGCAGTTCTTC

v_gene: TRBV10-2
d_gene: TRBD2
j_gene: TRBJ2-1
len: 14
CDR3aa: CASNAGLAGGPAFF
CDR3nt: TGCGCCAGCAATGCGGGACTAGCGGGAGGGCCAGCTTTCTTC

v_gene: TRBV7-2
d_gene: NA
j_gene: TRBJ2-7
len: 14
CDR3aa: CASSYRRSTYEQYF
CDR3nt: TGTGCCAGCAGCTACAGAAGGTCCACCTACGAGCAGTACTTC

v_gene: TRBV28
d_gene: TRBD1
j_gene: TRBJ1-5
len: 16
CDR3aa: CASSLSDRGQDQPQHF
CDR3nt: TGTGCCAGCAGTTTAAGCGACAGGGGACAGGATCAGCCCCAGCATTTT